These 27 T cell receptor beta chains came from one sample sequenced in a study of CD8+CD57+ T cells in acquired aplastic anemia. Genomic DNA constituted the template upon which TCR beta VDJ and CDR3 profiling was performed. Using its own MiXCR run on the reads, TCRdb lists one record per CDR3 protein. The repertoire has fewer than 200,000 distinct CDR3 sequences, 50% to 75% of them found once; the top ten carry less than 55%. The specimen sequenced was sorted CD4+, CD8+, or CD8+CD57+ T cells (not recorded which) from PBMCs. Receptors were obtained from a human donor in good health.

This clonotype came up many times. The chain has TRBV19 and TRBJ2-3; 11 bases line up with TRBD2. V dropped 7 bases and J dropped 5; count of bases not matched to a gene: 11. The CDR3 runs to 16 residues. Germline loops: CDR1 LNHDA, CDR2 SQIVND (reference sequence). CDR3 sequence (DNA): TGTGCCAGTACCGCGACTAGCGGGGTAGTCGGAGATACGCAGTATTTT. Translated: CASTATSGVVGDTQYF.

CDR3 sequence: CASSLEANYNYGYTF. The CDR3 coding sequence is TGTGCCAGCAGCTTAGAGGCGAACTATAACTATGGCTACACCTTC. V is TRBV7-9 and J is TRBJ1-2; the D is unclear. The V end lost 1 base, the J end lost 1 base, and 10 bases lay between the germline ends. CDR1 is SEHNR, CDR2 FQNEAQ, per germline (reference sequence). The CDR3 is 15 amino acids.

The rearrangement uses TRBV7-8 and TRBJ2-3; 7 bases align to TRBD1. The CDR3 spans 17 residues. V shed 2 bases, J shed 3 bases, and the junction held 11 bases outside the gene matches. The germline V gene has CDR1 SGHVS and CDR2 FQNEAQ. For the CDR3, the DNA is TGTGCCAGCAGCTTAAGACGTCTCTGGGGACAGACAGATACGCAGTATTTT. Translating it yields CASSLRRLWGQTDTQYF. Full variable domain (remainder filled in from reference TRBV7-8 and TRBJ2-3): GAGVSQSPRYKVAKRGQDVALRCDPISGHVSLFWYQQALGQGPEFLTYFQNEAQLDKSGLPSDRFFAERPEGSVSTLKIQRTQQEDSAVYLCASSLRRLWGQTDTQYFGPGTRLTVL.

J is TRBJ2-3 and V is TRBV7-2, with 11 nucleotides matching TRBD2. The germline CDR1 and CDR2 sequences are SGHTA and FQGNSA. This CDR3 region has 15 residues. V lost 2 bases and J lost 4; bases outside the gene matches: 2. The CDR3 bases are TGTGCCAGCAGCTTACGACTAGCGGGGTCAGATACGCAGTATTTT. Residues: CASSLRLAGSDTQYF.

V and J are TRBV15 and TRBJ2-7; TRBD1 might be the D (5 bases). With 5 bases removed from V and 4 bases from J, the gap between germline ends came to 21 bases. The CDR3 is made up of 16 amino acids. Germline values: CDR1 LNHNV, CDR2 YYDKDF (reference sequence). CDR3 DNA sequence: TGTGCCACCAGCCGACCGCCCAGTTACAGGCCGTACGAGCAGTACTTC. Translating gives CATSRPPSYRPYEQYF.

The J gene is TRBJ1-2, the V gene TRBV25-1; D may be TRBD1 (5 bases). Germline CDR1 reads MGHDK; CDR2 reads SYGVNS. Trimming cost V 6 bases and J 5 bases, with 19 bases left between them. The CDR3 runs to 15 residues. In nucleotides, the CDR3 is TGTGCCAGCAGAATGGGGACTATAAGAAGGTATGGCTACACCTTC. Protein product: CASRMGTIRRYGYTF.

The chain links TRBV7-9 to TRBJ2-5, with a weak D call TRBD1 (8 bases). This CDR3 spans 16 amino acids. The V end was cut by 10 bases, the J end by 2 bases, with 23 bases between. Germline V lookup: CDR1 SEHNR, CDR2 FQNEAQ (reference sequence). For the CDR3, the DNA is TGTGCCACCAAGACAGGGGAATTCGGGGGGCAAGAGACCCAGTACTTC. Its translation is CATKTGEFGGQETQYF.

The table lists this clonotype with many counts. This chain uses TRBV12-3 or TRBV12-4 with TRBJ2-1; D is perhaps TRBD1 or TRBD2 (5 bases each). The V end lost 4 bases, the J end lost 3 bases, and 10 bases lay between the germline ends. The CDR3 consists of 14 residues. CDR3 loop: CASSWETDYNEQFF. The CDR3 nucleotides are TGTGCCAGCAGTTGGGAGACAGACTACAATGAGCAGTTCTTC.

The V call is TRBV2, the J call TRBJ2-2; D is undetermined. The CDR3 contains 14 residues. Trimming took off 2 bases at V and 5 bases at J, with 9 bases between the two ends. Germline V gene sequence: CDR1 SNHLY, CDR2 FYNNEI. CDR3 DNA sequence: TGTGCCAGCAGTGAATACGTGGGAACCGGGGAGCTGTTTTTT. Translated: CASSEYVGTGELFF.

The chain links TRBV27 to TRBJ2-1; D is undetermined. The CDR3 is made up of 16 amino acids. CDR1 is MNHEY and CDR2 is SMNVEV in the germline V gene (reference sequence). Trimming took 7 bases from V and 0 from J, leaving 16 bases between them. The CDR3 sequence: CASTSRDPSSYNEQFF. CDR3 coding DNA: TGTGCCAGCACTTCCCGAGACCCGAGCTCCTACAATGAGCAGTTCTTC.

Regarding this clonotype: Possible read error: a much larger clone is one base away. The chain links TRBV6-2 or TRBV6-3 to TRBJ2-7; D possibly matches TRBD1 or TRBD2 (5 bases each). Per germline, CDR1 MNHEY and CDR2 SVGEGT. The CDR3 totals 13 residues. The CDR3 protein is CASTYGRGYEQHF. The CDR3 DNA sequence: TGTGCCAGCACCTACGGACGGGGCTACGAGCAGCACTTC.

This clonotype was counted once. The chain uses TRBV10-3 and TRBJ1-2, with D unresolved. The germline V gene has CDR1 ENHRY and CDR2 SYGVKD. With 2 bases removed from V and 5 bases from J, the gap between germline ends came to 6 bases. The CDR3 spans 12 residues. CDR3 loop: CAISEDPYGYTF. CDR3 bases: TGTGCCATCAGTGAGGATCCTTATGGCTACACCTTC.

The genes are TRBV20-1 and TRBJ2-3; 13 positions match TRBD2. The CDR3 runs 15 residues. Germline V gene lookup returns CDR1 DFQATT and CDR2 SNEGSKA (reference sequence). V trimming: 5 bases; J trimming: 4 bases; junction bases outside the gene matches: 6. CDR3 in DNA: TGCAGTGCTTCAGGACTAGCGGGGGTATCAGATACGCAGTATTTT. Encoded protein: CSASGLAGVSDTQYF.

This chain links TRBV5-1 with TRBJ2-3; D is possibly TRBD2 (6 bases). Trimming stripped 7 bases from V and 0 bases from J, with 12 bases between. The CDR3 is made up of 14 amino acids. The germline V gene has CDR1 SGHRS and CDR2 YFSETQ. CDR3 DNA sequence: TGCGCCAGCCGTTCGGGAGTAAGCACAGATACGCAGTATTTT. Residues: CASRSGVSTDTQYF.

The chain is built from TRBV14 and TRBJ2-3; 12 bases fit TRBD2. The junction had 5 bases not matched to a gene; V was cut back by 2 bases and J by 5 bases. The CDR3 runs 16 residues. Germline V CDR1 and CDR2: SGHDN, FVKESK. CDR3 nucleotides: TGTGCCAGCAGCCAACCCGGACTAGCGGGAAGAGATACGCAGTATTTT. It is translated as CASSQPGLAGRDTQYF.

In this sample, this clonotype turned up many times. The chain combines TRBV6-6 with TRBJ2-5, with D possibly called TRBD1 or TRBD2 (5 bases each). Germline CDR1 MNHNY, CDR2 SVGAGI (reference sequence). Trimming shortened V by 7 bases and J by 7 bases, and 10 bases separated the two germline ends. The CDR3 totals 11 residues. In DNA form, the CDR3 reads TGTGCCAGCAACGGGGCAGGGACCCAGTACTTC. This encodes CASNGAGTQYF.

The chain carries TRBV5-1 and TRBJ2-7; D is unresolved. V dropped 3 bases and J dropped 6 bases, with 16 bases sitting between them. This CDR3 has 14 residues. The germline gives CDR1 SGHRS, CDR2 YFSETQ. CDR3 coding DNA: TGCGCCAGCAGCTCGGTAGACCCCTACGGCGAGCAGTACTTC. Amino acid sequence: CASSSVDPYGEQYF. Full variable domain (rest looked up from reference TRBV5-1 and TRBJ2-7): KAGVTQTPRYLIKTRGQQVTLSCSPISGHRSVSWYQQTPGQGLQFLFEYFSETQRNKGNFPGRFSGRQFSNSRSEMNVSTLELGDSALYLCASSSVDPYGEQYFGPGTRLTVT.

The CDR3 region is CASSIPTTAPYGYTF. DNA of the CDR3: TGTGCCAGTAGTATCCCCACGACAGCTCCGTATGGCTACACCTTC. This chain links TRBV19 with TRBJ1-2; tentatively, D is TRBD1 (5 bases). The ends were cut back, 3 bases at V and 5 bases at J, with 16 bases in the middle. Germline loops: CDR1 LNHDA, CDR2 SQIVND (reference sequence). The CDR3 sequence is 15 residues long.

The table lists this clonotype with a count of one. The genes are TRBV5-1 and TRBJ2-1; D gene unclear. CDR1 and CDR2 from the germline V gene are SGHRS and YFSETQ. The CDR3 runs 12 residues. Trimming took off 3 bases at V and 10 bases at J, with 11 bases between the two ends. CDR3 sequence: CASSSQSREQFF. The CDR3, as DNA: TGCGCCAGCAGCTCGCAGAGTAGAGAGCAGTTCTTC.

The CDR3 coding sequence is TGTGCCAGTAGTATTTCGACTACCAATGAGCAGTTCTTC. Amino acid sequence: CASSISTTNEQFF. The chain has TRBV19 and TRBJ2-1; D may be TRBD2 (5 bases). Germline V gives CDR1 LNHDA, CDR2 SQIVND (reference sequence). Deletions cut 3 bases from V and 6 bases from J, with 9 bases between. CDR3 length: 13 residues.

J is TRBJ1-1 and V is TRBV7-8, with unresolved D. Germline V CDR1 and CDR2: SGHVS, FQNEAQ. V lost 7 bases, J lost 1 base, and 13 bases lay in between. The CDR3 runs to 14 residues. This CDR3 reads CASKKAYRNTEAFF. The CDR3 DNA reads TGTGCCAGCAAGAAGGCCTATCGGAACACTGAAGCTTTCTTT.

The chain couples TRBV20-1 to TRBJ2-7; 9 nucleotides match TRBD2. Germline V lookup: CDR1 DFQATT, CDR2 SNEGSKA (reference sequence). With 2 bases clipped from V and 1 base from J, the junction kept 9 bases outside the gene matches. CDR3 length equals 16 residues. The CDR3 DNA sequence: TGCAGTGCTAGACCATCAAGCGGGAGGCCTTCCTACGAGCAGTACTTC. This gives the protein CSARPSSGRPSYEQYF.

This clonotype was detected ten times or more. A much larger clone sits a single nucleotide away, making a read error possible. This rearrangement joins TRBV25-1 to TRBJ2-3, with TRBD2 matching 10 bases. Unmatched junction bases numbered 16, after V lost 10 bases and J lost 0 bases. The CDR3 has 18 residues. The germline V gene has CDR1 MGHDK and CDR2 SYGVNS. The CDR3 DNA follows: TGTGCCAACAACTCCGTAGCGGGAGGCTCAACTAGCACAGATACGCAGTATTTT. It is translated as CANNSVAGGSTSTDTQYF.

The V gene is TRBV5-1, the J gene TRBJ2-7; D may be TRBD2 (5 bases). This CDR3 is 16 amino acids long. The V and J ends lost 4 bases and 2 bases respectively, with 19 bases between them. Germline CDR1 reads SGHRS; CDR2 reads YFSETQ. The CDR3 DNA reads TGCGCCAGCAGCCCGGGTACGTCTACCGGGGCCTACGAGCAGTACTTC. Protein sequence: CASSPGTSTGAYEQYF.

In its sample, this clonotype was seen once. The chain combines TRBV20-1 with TRBJ2-6; TRBD1 agrees at 7 bases. The CDR3 spans 16 residues. The germline gives CDR1 DFQATT, CDR2 SNEGSKA (reference sequence). V lost 3 bases to trimming and J lost 0 bases; unmatched junction nucleotides: 5. The CDR3 coding sequence is TGCAGTGCTAGGGACAGGAGGAGCTCTGGGGCCAACGTCCTGACTTTC. This translates into CSARDRRSSGANVLTF.

To note about this clonotype: The germline gene is not matched at one end of the junction; a read error may be the cause. The gene calls are TRBV5-1 and TRBJ1-4; 8 positions match TRBD1. The germline V gene has CDR1 SGHRS and CDR2 YFSETQ. The CDR3 covers 15 residues. The CDR3 DNA follows: TGTGCCAGCAGCTTAGTTCCAGGGGGCTCTGAAAAACTGTTTTTT. Residues: CASSLVPGGSEKLFF.

V is TRBV12-3 or TRBV12-4 and J is TRBJ2-3; D may be TRBD2 (5 bases). Trimming removed 2 bases from V and 6 bases from J, with 9 bases in between. This CDR3 comprises 13 residues. CDR3 protein: CASSLTRADTQYF. Here the CDR3 DNA reads TGTGCCAGCAGTTTAACGCGGGCTGATACGCAGTATTTT.